This TCR beta chain was recovered during a study of T cells in Graves' hyperthyroidism and ophthalmopathy. Study context: Initial diagnosis, before any treatment, was when peripheral blood was collected.

CDR1 SGHAT and CDR2 FQNNGV come from the germline V gene. The V and J ends lost 2 bases and 3 bases respectively, with 6 bases between them. The CDR3 covers 13 residues. This clonotype was found many times. Its specificity is not known. Clinical symptoms, serum thyroxine, TRAb, thyroid ultrasound and orbital computed tomography informed diagnoses. TCR beta CDR3 sequences were amplified from RNA transcripts. RT-PCR in the first round (using the HTBI primer set) targeted the TCR CDR3. TCRdb analysed the multiplex PCR reads with MiXCR anew, one entry per CDR3 protein. Here the sample spans approximately 590,000 distinct CDR3 sequences, 15% to 19% being singletons. Study-wide findings and caveats: Among clonotypes expanded in thyroid above 0.001, most were also found in blood. Stable hyperthyroidism was separated from ophthalmopathy by a model based on 13 V-J features.

The rearrangement uses TRBV11-2 and TRBJ2-3; D gene uncertain. Specimen: blood. This clonotype originated in a woman in her 30s with Graves' hyperthyroidism. CDR3 sequence reads: CASSLTKTDTQYF. The CDR3 DNA reads as TGTGCCAGCAGCTTAACAAAAACAGATACGCAGTATTTT.